Shown below are 10 T cell receptor beta chains from a single sample sequenced in a study of T cell changes during pregnancy in multiple sclerosis. Assay: immunoSEQ multiplex PCR; the TCRdb copy retains only in-frame clones and omits some. The sample lists tens of thousands of clones, roughly nine tenths occurring once. Source: peripheral blood, taken in the second trimester of pregnancy. Receptors originate from a female donor in good health, enrolled as a control in a pregnancy study.

The CDR3 DNA reads TGTGCCAGTAGTTCTAGCGGGAGATACAACGAGCAGTACTTC. This gives the protein CASSSSGRYNEQYF. The J gene is TRBJ2-7, the V gene TRBV19; 10 nucleotides match TRBD2. With 5 bases clipped from V and 5 bases from J, the junction kept 6 bases outside the gene matches. The CDR3 length is 14 residues. From germline, CDR1 is LNHDA and CDR2 SQIVND (reference sequence).

The chain recombines TRBV7-2 with TRBJ2-2; 8 bases line up with TRBD1. Germline V CDR1 and CDR2: SGHTA, FQGNSA. This CDR3 comprises 15 residues. Unmatched junction bases numbered 7, after V lost 5 bases and J lost 5 bases. The CDR3, as DNA: TGTGCCAGCAGCACGGGACAGGTTGGGACCGGGGAGCTGTTTTTT. It specifies CASSTGQVGTGELFF.

The rearrangement links TRBV5-1 to TRBJ2-5; D call uncertain. The V and J ends lost 5 bases and 1 base respectively, with 6 bases between them. The length of the CDR3 is 12 residues. The germline V gene encodes CDR1 SGHRS and CDR2 YFSETQ. CDR3 bases: TGCGCCAGCAGTGTCAGCCAAGAGACCCAGTACTTC. Translating gives CASSVSQETQYF.

This sequence joins TRBV2 and TRBJ2-1; 7 bases match TRBD2. The V gene's germline CDR1 is SNHLY and CDR2 FYNNEI. With 6 bases clipped from V and 4 bases from J, the junction kept 12 bases outside the gene matches. The CDR3 runs to 16 residues. CDR3 in DNA: TGTGCCAGCAGGAGATCCGGGACTACCGTTTACAATGAGCAGTTCTTC. This sequence encodes CASRRSGTTVYNEQFF. The full variable domain, in which reference TRBV2 and TRBJ2-1 provide the parts outside the CDR3, is EPEVTQTPSHQVTQMGQEVILRCVPISNHLYFYWYRQILGQKVEFLVSFYNNEISEKSEIFDDQFSVERPDGSNFTLKIRSTKLEDSAMYFCASRRSGTTVYNEQFFGPGTRLTVL.

This chain joins TRBV7-2 and TRBJ1-3; unclear D gene. Germline CDR1 and CDR2: SGHTA and FQGNSA. The CDR3 spans 14 residues. Trimming stripped 0 bases from V and 1 base from J, with 4 bases between. For the CDR3, the DNA is TGTGCCAGCAGCTTAGCAACATCTGGAAACACCATATATTTT. Translating gives CASSLATSGNTIYF.

The chain recombines TRBV27 with TRBJ2-1; the match to TRBD1 covers 7 bases. The CDR3 sequence is 16 residues long. Per germline, CDR1 MNHEY and CDR2 SMNVEV (reference sequence). V shed 5 bases, J shed 4 bases, and the junction held 11 bases outside the gene matches. CDR3 DNA: TGTGCCAGCAGTGTCTTCGCAAGGGGGCTATACAATGAGCAGTTCTTC. Encoded protein: CASSVFARGLYNEQFF.

The chain employs TRBV13 and TRBJ2-7; D gene uncertain. The CDR3 totals 14 residues. Germline V lookup: CDR1 PRHDT, CDR2 FYEKMQ (reference sequence). The V end was cut by 7 bases, the J end by 0 bases, with 13 bases between. CDR3: CASTITSGSYEQYF. The DNA of the CDR3 is TGTGCCAGCACCATAACTTCCGGCTCCTACGAGCAGTACTTC.

This clone turned up a few times. J is TRBJ2-6 and V is TRBV28; D unresolved. CDR1 and CDR2 (germline): MDHEN, SYDVKM. This CDR3 is built from 15 residues. The V gene lost 5 bases and the J gene lost 0 bases, with 8 bases spanning the gap. CDR3: CASSTGLSGANVLTF. CDR3 bases: TGTGCCAGCAGTACGGGTCTCTCTGGGGCCAACGTCCTGACTTTC.

This clone came up once. The chain has TRBV2 and TRBJ2-1, with 10 positions matching TRBD1. This CDR3 has 14 residues. V lost 10 bases and J lost 9; bases outside the gene matches: 12. In germline, CDR1 is SNHLY, CDR2 FYNNEI. The CDR3 spells CANVGQGVSTEQFF. CDR3 DNA: TGTGCCAACGTTGGACAGGGGGTTAGTACTGAGCAGTTCTTC. Complete variable domain (other parts from reference TRBV2 and TRBJ2-1): EPEVTQTPSHQVTQMGQEVILRCVPISNHLYFYWYRQILGQKVEFLVSFYNNEISEKSEIFDDQFSVERPDGSNFTLKIRSTKLEDSAMYFCANVGQGVSTEQFFGPGTRLTVL.

The chain has TRBV25-1 and TRBJ2-7, with 12 bases that match TRBD1. The J segment lost 6 bases and the V segment lost 5 bases, leaving 14 bases of the junction unmatched. Germline assignment: CDR1 MGHDK and CDR2 SYGVNS. The CDR3 has 17 amino acids. CDR3 sequence reads: CASSQVGTGGSSLEQYF. CDR3 nucleotide sequence: TGTGCCAGCAGTCAGGTTGGGACAGGGGGCTCGTCGCTCGAGCAGTACTTC.